The rows below give T cell receptor beta chains drawn from one sample of a study of Ad26.COV2.S vaccination and SARS-CoV-2 variants. Measured with immunoSEQ multiplex PCR; TCRdb has only the in-frame clones, and not every one. The sample has over 450,000 clones, approximately 90% seen once. Sequenced material: peripheral blood, taken in a trial of Ad26.COV2.S vaccine versus placebo. The receptors stem from a person between 18 and 60 years old who received the Ad26.COV2.S COVID-19 vaccine or a placebo. CDR3s include the opening cysteine and the closing phenylalanine or tryptophan. The order of the fields is V gene, D gene, J gene, clone size, CDR3 protein, CDR3 DNA. D genes are given only for firm matches. Size is stated for part of the rows, as once, few or many counts, or as a class when the clone is expanded.

v_gene: TRBV24-1; d_gene: TRBD2; j_gene: TRBJ2-1; abundance: -; CDR3aa: CATSDLRTSGTKNNEQFF; CDR3nt: TGTGCCACCAGTGATTTGAGGACTAGCGGGACTAAAAACAATGAGCAGTTCTTC
v_gene: TRBV7-9; d_gene: TRBD1; j_gene: TRBJ2-3; abundance: -; CDR3aa: CASSFGGQGADTQYF; CDR3nt: TGTGCCAGCAGCTTCGGGGGACAGGGGGCAGATACGCAGTATTTT
v_gene: TRBV18; d_gene: -; j_gene: TRBJ2-7; abundance: few; CDR3aa: CASSRDIVGEQYF; CDR3nt: TGTGCCAGCTCACGGGACATAGTGGGGGAGCAGTACTTC
v_gene: TRBV6-5; d_gene: TRBD1; j_gene: TRBJ2-7; abundance: -; CDR3aa: CASSYSWGTGVYEQYF; CDR3nt: TGTGCCAGCAGCTACTCCTGGGGGACAGGGGTCTACGAGCAGTACTTC
v_gene: TRBV7-9; d_gene: TRBD1; j_gene: TRBJ1-4; abundance: few; CDR3aa: CASSLRAQDRGGEKLFF; CDR3nt: TGTGCCAGCAGCTTAAGGGCCCAAGACAGGGGGGGAGAAAAACTGTTTTTT
v_gene: TRBV18; d_gene: TRBD1; j_gene: TRBJ1-2; abundance: -; CDR3aa: CASSPGTGTNGYTF; CDR3nt: TGTGCCAGCTCACCGGGGACAGGGACCAATGGCTACACCTTC
v_gene: TRBV6-5; d_gene: -; j_gene: TRBJ2-3; abundance: -; CDR3aa: CASTRGAESTDTQYF; CDR3nt: TGTGCCAGCACTAGAGGGGCAGAAAGCACAGATACGCAGTATTTT
v_gene: TRBV5-6; d_gene: -; j_gene: TRBJ1-6; abundance: -; CDR3aa: CASSLWRGTSGNSPLHF; CDR3nt: TGTGCCAGCAGCTTGTGGCGAGGGACTTCGGGGAATTCACCCCTCCACTTT
v_gene: TRBV28; d_gene: -; j_gene: TRBJ1-1; abundance: -; CDR3aa: CASREGRTEAFF; CDR3nt: TGTGCCAGCAGAGAGGGGAGGACTGAAGCTTTCTTT
v_gene: TRBV28; d_gene: -; j_gene: TRBJ1-6; abundance: -; CDR3aa: CASSTGNSPLHF; CDR3nt: TGTGCCAGCAGTACAGGGAATTCACCCCTCCACTTT
v_gene: TRBV10-3; d_gene: -; j_gene: TRBJ2-7; abundance: -; CDR3aa: CAISELGVTGRYEQYF; CDR3nt: TGTGCCATCAGTGAGTTAGGGGTAACAGGGCGCTACGAGCAGTACTTC
v_gene: TRBV19; d_gene: -; j_gene: TRBJ1-5; abundance: -; CDR3aa: CASSIAAPGSQPQHF; CDR3nt: TGTGCCAGTAGTATAGCGGCCCCAGGGAGTCAGCCCCAGCATTTT
v_gene: TRBV6-2/TRBV6-3; d_gene: -; j_gene: TRBJ1-5; abundance: -; CDR3aa: CASSLDGSNQPQHF; CDR3nt: TGTGCCAGCAGTCTCGACGGTAGCAATCAGCCCCAGCATTTT
v_gene: TRBV9; d_gene: -; j_gene: TRBJ2-2; abundance: -; CDR3aa: CASSVRGQHTGELFF; CDR3nt: TGTGCCAGCAGCGTACGTGGGCAGCACACCGGGGAGCTGTTTTTT
v_gene: TRBV10-3; d_gene: TRBD1; j_gene: TRBJ2-7; abundance: -; CDR3aa: CAISEGQGHYEQYF; CDR3nt: TGTGCCATCAGTGAGGGACAGGGCCACTACGAGCAGTACTTC
v_gene: TRBV2; d_gene: TRBD1; j_gene: TRBJ2-3; abundance: -; CDR3aa: CASSGTGGFTDTQYF; CDR3nt: TGTGCCAGCAGTGGGACAGGGGGATTCACAGATACGCAGTATTTT
v_gene: TRBV29-1; d_gene: TRBD2; j_gene: TRBJ2-1; abundance: -; CDR3aa: CSVEGLAGGNWQFF; CDR3nt: TGCAGCGTTGAAGGGCTAGCGGGAGGTAATTGGCAGTTCTTC
v_gene: TRBV6-5; d_gene: -; j_gene: TRBJ1-5; abundance: -; CDR3aa: CASGAPYQPQHF; CDR3nt: TGTGCCAGCGGGGCCCCGTATCAGCCCCAGCATTTT
v_gene: TRBV19; d_gene: TRBD1; j_gene: TRBJ2-7; abundance: -; CDR3aa: CASSAIAPGQGHHEQYF; CDR3nt: TGTGCCAGTAGTGCCATAGCCCCGGGACAGGGGCACCACGAGCAGTACTTC
v_gene: TRBV3-1/TRBV3-2; d_gene: TRBD2; j_gene: TRBJ2-2; abundance: -; CDR3aa: CASSQPRTSGAGELFF; CDR3nt: TGTGCCAGCAGCCAACCCCGGACTAGCGGGGCCGGGGAGCTGTTTTTT
v_gene: TRBV4-1; d_gene: -; j_gene: TRBJ2-6; abundance: -; CDR3aa: CASSQGARVRSGANVLTF; CDR3nt: TGCGCCAGCAGCCAAGGAGCCAGGGTTCGCTCTGGGGCCAACGTCCTGACTTTC
v_gene: TRBV5-4; d_gene: -; j_gene: TRBJ2-7; abundance: -; CDR3aa: CASSRDEYEQYF; CDR3nt: TGTGCCAGCAGCCGGGACGAGTACGAGCAGTACTTC
v_gene: TRBV27; d_gene: -; j_gene: TRBJ2-5; abundance: -; CDR3aa: CASSLGQGGFAQYF; CDR3nt: TGTGCCAGCAGTTTAGGGCAGGGTGGGTTTGCCCAGTACTTC
v_gene: TRBV19; d_gene: TRBD2; j_gene: TRBJ2-1; abundance: -; CDR3aa: CASSLAGGSEQFF; CDR3nt: TGTGCCAGTAGTCTAGCGGGAGGAAGTGAGCAGTTCTTC
v_gene: TRBV5-1; d_gene: -; j_gene: TRBJ2-2; abundance: -; CDR3aa: CASSLGRAGIGELFF; CDR3nt: TGCGCCAGCAGCTTGGGGAGGGCCGGGATCGGGGAGCTGTTTTTT
v_gene: TRBV7-2; d_gene: TRBD2; j_gene: TRBJ2-1; abundance: -; CDR3aa: CARGTSGRAAYNEQFF; CDR3nt: TGTGCCAGGGGGACCAGCGGGAGGGCCGCCTACAATGAGCAGTTCTTC
v_gene: TRBV5-6; d_gene: TRBD2; j_gene: TRBJ2-1; abundance: -; CDR3aa: CASSPLGLAGGYNEQFF; CDR3nt: TGTGCCAGCAGCCCCCTGGGACTAGCGGGGGGATACAATGAGCAGTTCTTC
v_gene: TRBV29-1; d_gene: -; j_gene: TRBJ2-3; abundance: -; CDR3aa: CSVDEHTDTQYF; CDR3nt: TGCAGCGTCGATGAACACACAGATACGCAGTATTTT
v_gene: TRBV9; d_gene: -; j_gene: TRBJ1-6; abundance: once; CDR3aa: CASSVRSQNSPLHF; CDR3nt: TGTGCCAGCAGCGTCCGTAGCCAAAATTCACCCCTCCACTTT
v_gene: TRBV5-4; d_gene: TRBD1; j_gene: TRBJ1-5; abundance: -; CDR3aa: CATKDRASNQPQHF; CDR3nt: TGTGCCACAAAGGACAGGGCCAGCAATCAGCCCCAGCATTTT
v_gene: TRBV4-1; d_gene: TRBD2; j_gene: TRBJ2-2; abundance: -; CDR3aa: CASSPGLAGVNTGELFF; CDR3nt: TGCGCCAGCAGCCCGGGACTAGCGGGAGTCAACACCGGGGAGCTGTTTTTT
v_gene: TRBV19; d_gene: -; j_gene: TRBJ1-1; abundance: -; CDR3aa: CASSIEGLPKAFF; CDR3nt: TGTGCCAGTAGTATAGAGGGACTTCCTAAGGCTTTCTTT
v_gene: TRBV30; d_gene: -; j_gene: TRBJ1-5; abundance: few; CDR3aa: CAWSQGYSNQPQHF; CDR3nt: TGTGCCTGGAGCCAGGGATATAGCAATCAGCCCCAGCATTTT
v_gene: TRBV2; d_gene: -; j_gene: TRBJ1-2; abundance: -; CDR3aa: CASRALPNYGYTF; CDR3nt: TGTGCCAGTAGGGCCTTACCGAACTATGGCTACACCTTC
v_gene: TRBV6-5; d_gene: TRBD1; j_gene: TRBJ2-7; abundance: once; CDR3aa: CASSYTDRGSEQYF; CDR3nt: TGTGCCAGCAGTTACACGGACAGGGGCTCCGAGCAGTACTTC
v_gene: TRBV6-4; d_gene: TRBD2; j_gene: TRBJ2-3; abundance: -; CDR3aa: CASSRTSGTSLGTDTQYF; CDR3nt: TGTGCCAGCAGTAGGACTAGCGGGACCTCCCTTGGGACAGATACGCAGTATTTT
v_gene: TRBV11-1; d_gene: TRBD2; j_gene: TRBJ2-1; abundance: -; CDR3aa: CASSFAGGRIYNEQFF; CDR3nt: TGTGCCAGCAGCTTCGCGGGGGGGCGTATCTACAATGAGCAGTTCTTC
v_gene: TRBV29-1; d_gene: -; j_gene: TRBJ2-7; abundance: -; CDR3aa: CSVEGRSTYEQYF; CDR3nt: TGCAGCGTTGAGGGGCGGAGCACCTACGAGCAGTACTTC
v_gene: TRBV11-2; d_gene: TRBD2; j_gene: TRBJ2-1; abundance: -; CDR3aa: CASSSGLAGYNEQFF; CDR3nt: TGTGCCAGCAGCTCGGGACTAGCGGGTTACAATGAGCAGTTCTTC
v_gene: TRBV9; d_gene: -; j_gene: TRBJ1-2; abundance: -; CDR3aa: CASSTGAGVLGYTF; CDR3nt: TGTGCCAGCAGCACGGGGGCGGGGGTGTTAGGCTACACCTTC
v_gene: TRBV19; d_gene: -; j_gene: TRBJ2-1; abundance: -; CDR3aa: CASTGPYNEQFF; CDR3nt: TGTGCCAGTACCGGACCCTACAATGAGCAGTTCTTC
v_gene: TRBV6-1; d_gene: -; j_gene: TRBJ1-1; abundance: few; CDR3aa: CASSEHDISGTEAFF; CDR3nt: TGTGCCAGCAGTGAACACGACATCTCGGGCACTGAAGCTTTCTTT
v_gene: TRBV19; d_gene: TRBD1; j_gene: TRBJ1-1; abundance: -; CDR3aa: CASSSPGDSMNTEAFF; CDR3nt: TGTGCCAGTAGTAGTCCAGGGGACAGCATGAACACTGAAGCTTTCTTT